The 9 T cell receptor beta chains reported below all come from one sample, sequenced in a study of blood T cell repertoires in COVID-19. Profiling relied on immunoSEQ multiplex PCR, and the TCRdb table lists in-frame clones only, not all of them. The repertoire holds roughly 260,000 clones, with about 87% as singletons. The source material was peripheral blood. These TCRs come from a man aged 60 to 75 who had recovered from COVID-19.

This chain uses TRBV5-1 with TRBJ1-1; 10 bases match TRBD1. Germline CDR1 and CDR2: SGHRS and YFSETQ. V shed 0 bases, J shed 2 bases, and the junction held 4 bases outside the gene matches. This CDR3 comprises 16 residues. Here the CDR3 DNA reads TGCGCCAGCAGCTTGGGACAGGGGGCGGGCAACACTGAAGCTTTCTTT. It specifies CASSLGQGAGNTEAFF.

This clone was observed a few times. The chain recombines TRBV3-1 (or the pseudogene TRBV3-2) with TRBJ2-2, with unresolved D. The length of the CDR3 is 16 residues. Trimming stripped 0 bases from V and 2 bases from J, with 10 bases between. CDR1 is LGHDT and CDR2 is YNNKEL in the germline V gene (reference sequence). CDR3 region: CASSQEVVVNTGELFF. CDR3 bases: TGTGCCAGCAGCCAAGAGGTGGTAGTCAACACCGGGGAGCTGTTTTTT.

The chain recombines TRBV9 with TRBJ1-4; 9 bases are shared with TRBD1. The germline gives CDR1 SGDLS, CDR2 YYNGEE. V was clipped by 0 bases and J by 6 bases; unmatched bases: 18. The CDR3 covers 20 residues. For the CDR3, the DNA is TGTGCCAGCAGCGTAGCTGAAGTCCACAGGGGGCAAGTTCTACATGAAAAACTGTTTTTT. Translation: CASSVAEVHRGQVLHEKLFF.

DNA for the CDR3: TGTGCCAGCAGTCTAAACGTACGGACTGAAGCTTTCTTT. Its protein is CASSLNVRTEAFF. The V and J genes are TRBV6-5 and TRBJ1-1; no clear D gene. With 5 bases removed from V and 5 bases from J, the gap between germline ends came to 12 bases. Germline CDR1 reads MNHEY; CDR2 reads SVGAGI. CDR3 length: 13 amino acids.

This chain uses TRBV19 with TRBJ2-3; 8 nucleotides match TRBD2. Germline CDR1 and CDR2: LNHDA and SQIVND (reference sequence). V was clipped by 6 bases and J by 2 bases; unmatched bases: 7. The CDR3 is made up of 15 amino acids. The CDR3 nucleotides read TGTGCCAGTAGCTCAGCGGGGGTCATCACAGATACGCAGTATTTT. This encodes CASSSAGVITDTQYF.

To note about this clone: At one boundary the junction diverges from the germline segment, which might be a read error. This chain connects TRBV12-3 or TRBV12-4 to TRBJ1-2, with D maybe TRBD1 (6 bases). There are 11 residues in the CDR3. CDR3 nucleotide sequence: TGTGCCAGCAGTTTATGGACAGCATCCTACTTC. This gives the protein CASSLWTASYF.

This chain links TRBV18 with TRBJ1-4; D call uncertain. Per germline, CDR1 KGHSH and CDR2 LQKENI. The CDR3 sequence is 14 residues long. Trimming took 3 bases from V and 6 from J, leaving 11 bases between them. The CDR3 spells CASSPRREDEKLFF. The CDR3 DNA reads TGTGCCAGCTCACCGAGGAGGGAGGATGAAAAACTGTTTTTT. Full variable domain (outside the CDR3, taken from reference TRBV18 and TRBJ1-4): NAGVMQNPRHLVRRRGQEARLRCSPMKGHSHVYWYRQLPEEGLKFMVYLQKENIIDESGMPKERFSAEFPKEGPSILRIQQVVRGDSAAYFCASSPRREDEKLFFGSGTQLSVL.

V is TRBV6-5 and J is TRBJ2-7; 7 bases line up with TRBD1. This CDR3 spans 14 amino acids. CDR1 is MNHEY and CDR2 is SVGAGI in the germline V gene. V dropped 6 bases and J dropped 3; count of bases not matched to a gene: 8. The CDR3 region is CASRIGQEIYEQYF. Here the CDR3 DNA reads TGTGCCAGCAGGATTGGACAGGAGATCTACGAGCAGTACTTC.

The chain is built from TRBV11-2 and TRBJ2-5; no clear D gene. The CDR3 is 12 residues long. From germline, CDR1 is SGHAT and CDR2 FQNNGV. Trimming took off 2 bases at V and 1 base at J, with 2 bases between the two ends. The CDR3 is CASSLRQETQYF. The CDR3 DNA sequence: TGTGCCAGCAGCTTACGCCAAGAGACCCAGTACTTC.